This section outlines one T cell receptor beta chain sequence together with its context. Antigen: not known. Donors were Caucasian adults residing in Nashville, Tennessee, USA. For sorted subsets, 150 to 250 ng DNA per replicate equaled tens of thousands of T cell genomes. The repertoire was sequenced with immunoSEQ multiplex PCR; TCRdb's copy has only in-frame clones and lacks some. The table shows around 1.6 million clones, with under 99% occurring only once. Trimming cost V 6 bases and J 2 bases, with 19 bases left between them. This CDR3 region has 16 residues. Germline values: CDR1 MDHEN, CDR2 SYDVKM. The entry originates in a study of shared clonotypes between healthy human individuals. Study-wide results and caveats: When naive CD4 clonotypes were compared across a few donors, around 5% were shared.

Sequencing used naive CD4+ T cells sorted from blood. Subset reported: CD45RA+ positively selected. V usage is TRBV28 and J usage is TRBJ1-1; possibly TRBD1 for D (6 bases). The clonotype originates from a man between 25 and 39 years old in good health. The CDR3 protein is CASSLGGVQSNTEAFF. CDR3 nucleotide sequence: TGTGCCAGCAGCCTAGGGGGGGTGCAGTCAAACACTGAAGCTTTCTTT. The variable domain in full, with the rest retrieved from reference TRBV28 and TRBJ1-1, is DVKVTQSSRYLVKRTGEKVFLECVQDMDHENMFWYRQDPGLGLRLIYFSYDVKMKEKGDIPEGYSVSREKKERFSLILESASTNQTSMYLCASSLGGVQSNTEAFFGQGTRLTVV.